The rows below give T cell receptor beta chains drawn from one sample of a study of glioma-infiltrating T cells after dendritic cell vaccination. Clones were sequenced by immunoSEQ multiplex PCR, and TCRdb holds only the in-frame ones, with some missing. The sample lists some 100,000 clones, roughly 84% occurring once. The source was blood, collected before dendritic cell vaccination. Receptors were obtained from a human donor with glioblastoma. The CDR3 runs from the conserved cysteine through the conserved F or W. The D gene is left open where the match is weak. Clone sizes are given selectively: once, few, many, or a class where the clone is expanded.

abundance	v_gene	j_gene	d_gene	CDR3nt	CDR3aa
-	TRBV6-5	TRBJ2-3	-	TGTGCCAGCAGTACCCGGAGGAGCACAGATACGCAGTATTTT	CASSTRRSTDTQYF
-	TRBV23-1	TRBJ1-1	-	TGCGCCAGCAGTCAAAAAAAACCGGGGTGGTGTGGCACTGAAGCTTTCTTT	CASSQKKPGWCGTEAFF
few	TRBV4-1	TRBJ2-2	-	TGCGCCAGCTCCAACAGTGGGGGCGCGGACACCGGGGAGCTGTTTTTT	CASSNSGGADTGELFF
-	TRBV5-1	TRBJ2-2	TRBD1	TGCGCCAGCAGCCCGTGGACAGGGCCAAGCACCGGGGAGCTGTTTTTT	CASSPWTGPSTGELFF
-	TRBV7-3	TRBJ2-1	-	TGTGCCAGCAGCCCGTGGGCCGGATACAATGAGCAGTTCTTC	CASSPWAGYNEQFF
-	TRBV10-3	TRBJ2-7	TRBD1	TGTGCCATCAGATCTGACAGGGGGGATTCCTACGAGCAGTACTTC	CAIRSDRGDSYEQYF
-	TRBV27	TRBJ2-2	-	TGTGCCAGCAGTTTAAGGTGGCGGGGAACCGGGGAGCTGTTTTTT	CASSLRWRGTGELFF
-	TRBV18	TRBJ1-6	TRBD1	TGTGCCAGCTCAGCAAAGGGGACAGCAAATTCACCCCTCCACTTT	CASSAKGTANSPLHF
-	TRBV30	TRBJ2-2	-	TGTGCCTGGTGTCTGGGGGCGGGCACCGGGGAGCTGTTTTTT	CAWCLGAGTGELFF
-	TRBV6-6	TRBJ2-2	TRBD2	TGTGCCAGCATCCCAAGCGGGAGTTGGGGGACCGGGGAGCTGTTTTTT	CASIPSGSWGTGELFF
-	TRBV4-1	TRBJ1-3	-	TGCGCCAGCAGCACCCGACAGAGCTCTGGAAACACCATATATTTT	CASSTRQSSGNTIYF
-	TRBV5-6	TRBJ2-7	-	TGTGCCAGCAGCTTGGTAGCCGATCCCTACGAGCAGTACTTC	CASSLVADPYEQYF
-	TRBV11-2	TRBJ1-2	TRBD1	TGTGCCAGCAGCCCGGGGGACAGCTTGGCTACAACCTTC	CASSPGDSLATTF
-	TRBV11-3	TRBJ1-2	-	TGTGCCAGCAGCGGGGGTTCCGGCAGGGGATTAGGAGGCTACACCTTC	CASSGGSGRGLGGYTF
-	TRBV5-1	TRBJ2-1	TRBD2	TGCGCCAGCGCCAGTAGCGGGGCCTCCTACAATGAGCAGTTCTTC	CASASSGASYNEQFF
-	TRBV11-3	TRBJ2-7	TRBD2	TGTGCCAGCAGCTCCCCCGGGCGAGCGGGAGGAAGGTACGAGCAGTACTTC	CASSSPGRAGGRYEQYF
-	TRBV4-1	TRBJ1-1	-	TGCGCCAGCAGCCAAGCGGGGGATTTGGGCACTGAAGCTTTCTTT	CASSQAGDLGTEAFF
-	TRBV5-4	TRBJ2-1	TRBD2	TGCGCCAGCAGCCATAGACAGCTAGCGGGTGCCGCCAATGAGCAGTTCTTC	CASSHRQLAGAANEQFF
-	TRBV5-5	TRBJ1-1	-	TGTGCCAGCAGCTCCCGCTACAGAATGTCTGAAGCTTTCTTT	CASSSRYRMSEAFF
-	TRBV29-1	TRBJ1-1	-	TGCAGCGGGCTACAGGGTCTGAACACTGAAGCTTTCTTT	CSGLQGLNTEAFF
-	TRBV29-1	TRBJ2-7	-	TGCAGCGTGTCGTCCGATAGGGGCGAGCAGTACTTC	CSVSSDRGEQYF
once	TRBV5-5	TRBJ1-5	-	TGTGCCAGCAGCTTGGAAAGGGGTCTCAATCAGCCCCAGCATTTT	CASSLERGLNQPQHF
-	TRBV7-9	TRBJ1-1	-	TGTGCCAGCAGCTTAAATTTAGCGATGGGGACTGAAGCTTTCTTT	CASSLNLAMGTEAFF
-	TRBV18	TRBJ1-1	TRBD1	TGTGCCAGCTCACTCACAGGGGAAACTGAAGCTTTCTTT	CASSLTGETEAFF
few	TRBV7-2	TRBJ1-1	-	TGTGCCAGCAGCTCCAGGGTCGGCACTGAAGCTTTCTTT	CASSSRVGTEAFF
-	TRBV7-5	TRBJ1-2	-	TGTGCCAGAGGCGTGAGGACAGGGGGCGTCTATGGCTACACCTTC	CARGVRTGGVYGYTF
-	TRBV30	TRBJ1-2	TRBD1	TGTGCCTGGAGCCTGGACAGGGGGATAGCTAACTATGGCTACACCTTC	CAWSLDRGIANYGYTF
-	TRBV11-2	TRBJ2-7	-	TGTGCCAGCAGCTTAGCCCCAGCGTGGGAGCAGTACTTC	CASSLAPAWEQYF
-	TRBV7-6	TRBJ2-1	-	TGTGCCAGCAGCTTAAGTGGGAGACCCGAGCAGTTCTTC	CASSLSGRPEQFF
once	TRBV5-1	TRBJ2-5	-	TGCGCCAGCAGCTTGCAGCCAGGGCAAGAGACCCAGTACTTC	CASSLQPGQETQYF
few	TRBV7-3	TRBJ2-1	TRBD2	TGTGCCAGCAGCCCGGGAGGGCCCTACAATGAGCAGTTCTTC	CASSPGGPYNEQFF
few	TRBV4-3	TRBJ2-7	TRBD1	TGCGCCAGCAGCCAAGTCGGATGGGACAGGGGGGATGACGAGCAGTACTTC	CASSQVGWDRGDDEQYF